These T cell receptor beta chains were read from a single sample in a study of blood T cell repertoires in COVID-19. Sequenced by immunoSEQ multiplex PCR; TCRdb stores in-frame clones only, minus some. The sample shows about 190,000 clones, more than 75% of them seen only once. The sequenced sample was PBMCs or T cells enriched from blood (not recorded which). The receptor source for this set is a man in his forties with acute COVID-19. CDR3s include the opening cysteine and the closing phenylalanine or tryptophan.

>15|TRBV10-2|TRBJ1-4
CANLSVRGSPEKLFF
>14|TRBV28|TRBJ2-2
CASSFGNPGGELFF
>14|TRBV7-6|TRBJ1-1
CASSLGQANTEAFF
>14|TRBV4-2|TRBJ1-1
CASSQEDRGLKAFF
>14|TRBV28|TRBJ2-1
CASSFGTGYNEQFF
>12|TRBV20-1|TRBJ1-1
CSATDRGFEAFF
>13|TRBV7-9|TRBJ2-1
CASVGGFYNEQFF
>14|TRBV7-9|TRBJ1-2
CASRPTGDGYGYTF
>15|TRBV7-2|TRBJ1-4
CASSPTGDSREKLFF
>14|TRBV11-2|TRBJ2-1
CASSLTGGANEQFF
>14|TRBV6-5|TRBJ2-3
CASSYFESTDTQYF
>16|TRBV11-2|TRBJ2-1
CASSQKGQFPYNEQFF
>16|TRBV7-3|TRBJ2-1
CASSASGTGGGDEQFF
>13|TRBV24-1|TRBJ2-1
CATSDAGQDEQFF
>15|TRBV19|TRBJ1-5
CATATTGDSHQPQHF
>14|TRBV5-1|TRBJ2-7
CASSTLGSSYEQYF
>14|TRBV5-1|TRBJ1-1
CASSETGPWGEAFF
>16|TRBV2|TRBJ1-1
CASSEQGWVMNTEAFF
>17|TRBV29-1|TRBJ2-2
CSVEDRASGIQAGELFF
>16|TRBV5-1|TRBJ2-1
CASTITGTSGNNEQFF
>13|TRBV11-1|TRBJ2-7
CASSLRTAYEQYF
>11|TRBV29-1|TRBJ2-4
CSVRTGDIQYF
>15|TRBV21-1|TRBJ1-4
CASSIGGTPIGKLFF
>12|TRBV19|TRBJ1-5
CASSIGANPQHF
>15|TRBV6-2/TRBV6-3|TRBJ2-1
CASSYDREGRNEQFF
>14|TRBV2|TRBJ1-4
CASSEAGGGEKLFF
>15|TRBV4-1|TRBJ2-1
CASSQPGLPYNEQFF
>17|TRBV4-2|TRBJ2-3
CASSQGGLAGGTDTQYF
>14|TRBV27|TRBJ1-6
CASSKDRPNSPLHF
>16|TRBV14|TRBJ2-1
CASSQDLRTGRHEQFF
>13|TRBV10-1|TRBJ2-7
CASSAARDREQYF
>12|TRBV3-1/TRBV3-2|TRBJ2-1
CASSPTYNEQFF
>14|TRBV28|TRBJ1-4
CASSPGTDNEKLFF
>15|TRBV7-7|TRBJ2-5
CASSTGTSGQETQYF
>13|TRBV7-2|TRBJ1-1
CASRPGRDTEAFF
>14|TRBV19|TRBJ2-7
CASSIRSAADEQYF
>14|TRBV30|TRBJ2-7
CAWKRDSLAYEQYF
>15|TRBV6-5|TRBJ1-2
CASSSRQGLNYGYTF
>15|TRBV7-9|TRBJ1-2
CASSSDGAGVYGYTF
>15|TRBV7-6|TRBJ2-5
CASSARVGGQETQYF
>14|TRBV7-8|TRBJ2-3
CASSRDRGTDTQYF
>14|TRBV30|TRBJ2-7
CAWSYGRGVDEQYF
>14|TRBV5-1|TRBJ2-1
CASSLEGGRTEQFF
>16|TRBV2|TRBJ2-7
CASSGGPGQGAYEQYF
>13|TRBV30|TRBJ2-2
CAWVGTVRGELFF
>15|TRBV5-1|TRBJ2-2
CASSPRTGLAGELFF